Shown below are 8 T cell receptor beta chains from a single sample sequenced in a study of blood T cell repertoires in COVID-19. The repertoire was sequenced with immunoSEQ multiplex PCR; TCRdb's copy has only in-frame clones and lacks some. Among under 200,000 clones listed, 86% were seen once. Sample: peripheral blood. The receptors were gathered from a man in his 60s with acute or convalescent COVID-19.

V and J are TRBV7-9 and TRBJ2-1; 9 nucleotides align to TRBD1. CDR3 length: 13 residues. CDR1 is SEHNR and CDR2 is FQNEAQ in the germline V gene (reference sequence). V trimming: 6 bases; J trimming: 7 bases; junction bases outside the gene matches: 4. CDR3 protein: CASRGTGWNEQFF. In DNA form, the CDR3 reads TGTGCCAGCAGGGGGACAGGGTGGAATGAGCAGTTCTTC.

The genes are TRBV19 and TRBJ2-6, with 7 bases lining up with TRBD1. V lost 3 bases, J lost 0 bases, and 8 bases stayed unmatched. This CDR3 spans 18 amino acids. Per the germline V gene, CDR1 is LNHDA and CDR2 is SQIVND (reference sequence). CDR3 in amino acids: CASSIRGQFSSGANVLTF. The CDR3 nucleotides read TGTGCCAGTAGTATTAGGGGACAGTTCAGCTCTGGGGCCAACGTCCTGACTTTC.

This chain uses TRBV11-1 with TRBJ2-1, with a weak D call TRBD2 (5 bases). Deletions cut 2 bases from V and 3 bases from J, with 8 bases between. Germline loops: CDR1 SGHAT, CDR2 FQDESV (reference sequence). There are 14 residues in the CDR3. CDR3 protein: CASSLPGNYNEQFF. Here the CDR3 DNA reads TGTGCCAGCAGCTTACCGGGGAACTACAATGAGCAGTTCTTC.

Turning to this clone: A much more abundant neighbour one base away suggests this may be a read error. The sample holds other DNA sequences that translate to the same CDR3. The J gene is TRBJ1-6, the V gene TRBV27; D possibly corresponds to TRBD1 (5 bases). Trimming shortened V by 2 bases and J by 0 bases, and 8 bases separated the two germline ends. The length of the CDR3 is 16 residues. Looked up from germline, CDR1 is MNHEY and CDR2 is SMNVEV (reference sequence). The CDR3 region is CASSLGGGSYNSPLHF. CDR3 DNA: TGTGCCAGCAGTTTAGGGGGGGGCTCCTATAATTCACCCCTCCACTTT.

The genes are TRBV7-8 and TRBJ1-4; a weak D match, TRBD1 (5 bases). V was pared by 1 base and J by 7 bases, with 13 bases between. CDR1 and CDR2 from the germline V gene are SGHVS and FQNEAQ. The CDR3 runs 15 residues. For the CDR3, the DNA is TGTGCCAGCAGCTTAGATAGGCAGGGCGGTGAAAAACTGTTTTTT. As protein: CASSLDRQGGEKLFF.

This rearrangement joins TRBV6-5 to TRBJ1-3; D is possibly TRBD1 (6 bases). The germline V gene has CDR1 MNHEY and CDR2 SVGAGI. Trimming shortened V by 6 bases and J by 3 bases, and 12 bases separated the two germline ends. This CDR3 is 14 amino acids long. In nucleotides, the CDR3 is TGTGCCAGCAGCAGACAGGCTTTTGGAAACACCATATATTTT. This translates into CASSRQAFGNTIYF.

V gene TRBV27 combines with J gene TRBJ2-7; TRBD2 is a possible D gene (7 bases). CDR3 length: 15 residues. Germline CDR1 reads MNHEY; CDR2 reads SMNVEV (reference sequence). The V gene lost 5 bases and the J gene lost 0 bases, with 14 bases spanning the gap. The CDR3 bases are TGTGCCAGCAGTAGGGGGGGGGCGCTCTCCTACGAGCAGTACTTC. This sequence encodes CASSRGGALSYEQYF.

The genes are TRBV4-1 and TRBJ2-7; no reliable D call. Germline-derived CDR1 and CDR2 are MGHRA and YSYEKL. CDR3 length equals 13 residues. V lost 0 bases and J lost 4, with 7 bases in between. The CDR3 is CASSQDRVYEQYF. The DNA of the CDR3 is TGCGCCAGCAGCCAAGATCGGGTTTACGAGCAGTACTTC.